In its sample, the clone carrying this T cell receptor (beta chain) was seen a few times. What it binds is unknown. The entry originates in a study of response to subunit inactivated influenza vaccine. General study results and limits: Researchers suggested that each seasonal influenza vaccination recruits few new T cells.

The CDR3 loop spans 13 amino acids. Germline values: CDR1 LGHNA, CDR2 YSLEER. V gave up 1 base and J gave up 9 bases, with 12 bases separating them. One entry per CDR3 protein results from TCRdb running MiXCR on the RT-PCR reads. The table includes roughly 710,000 distinct CDR3 sequences, around 13% detected once. This clonotype was obtained from a middle-aged man who received an inactivated influenza vaccine. The sequences come from PBMCs from blood, collected roughly 2 weeks before vaccination. The genes are TRBV4-3 and TRBJ1-2, with D perhaps TRBD1 (5 bases). The CDR3 DNA sequence: TGCGCCAGCAGCCAAGTTGAGGGGAGTAGCTACACCTTC. Protein product: CASSQVEGSSYTF.